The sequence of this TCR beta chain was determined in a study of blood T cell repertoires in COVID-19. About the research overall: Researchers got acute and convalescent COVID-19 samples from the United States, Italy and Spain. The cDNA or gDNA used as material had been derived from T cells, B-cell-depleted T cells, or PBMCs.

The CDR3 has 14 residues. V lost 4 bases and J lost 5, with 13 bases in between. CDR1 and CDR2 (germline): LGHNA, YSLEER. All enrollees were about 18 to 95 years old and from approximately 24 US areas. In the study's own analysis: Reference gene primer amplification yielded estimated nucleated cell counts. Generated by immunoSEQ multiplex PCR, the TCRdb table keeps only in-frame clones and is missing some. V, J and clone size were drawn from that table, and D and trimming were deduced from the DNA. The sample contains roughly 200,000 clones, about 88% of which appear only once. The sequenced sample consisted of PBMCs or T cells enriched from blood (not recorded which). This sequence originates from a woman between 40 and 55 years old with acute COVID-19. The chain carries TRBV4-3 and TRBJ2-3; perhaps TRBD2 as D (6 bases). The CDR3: CASSLLLGGDTQYF. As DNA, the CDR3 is TGCGCCAGCAGCCTACTTCTCGGGGGAGATACGCAGTATTTT.